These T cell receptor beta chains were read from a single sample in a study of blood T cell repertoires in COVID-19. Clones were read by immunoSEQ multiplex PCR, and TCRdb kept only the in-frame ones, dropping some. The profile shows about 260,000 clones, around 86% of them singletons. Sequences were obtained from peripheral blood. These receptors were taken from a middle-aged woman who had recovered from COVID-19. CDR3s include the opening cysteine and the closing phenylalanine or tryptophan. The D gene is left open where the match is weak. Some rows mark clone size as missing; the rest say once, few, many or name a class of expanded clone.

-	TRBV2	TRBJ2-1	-	TGTGCCAGCAGTGACGCGGGGAAGGAGCAGTTCTTC	CASSDAGKEQFF
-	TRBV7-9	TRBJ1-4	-	TGTGCCAGCAGCCCTCCGGCGGCGAGAGAAAAACTGTTTTTT	CASSPPAAREKLFF
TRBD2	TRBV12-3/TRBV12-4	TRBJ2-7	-	TGTGCCAGCAGCCCGGGACTAGCGGGGGAGCAGTACTTC	CASSPGLAGEQYF
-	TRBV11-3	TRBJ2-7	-	TGTGCCAGCAGCTTAGATCACGGCAGGGGCTACGAGCAGTACTTC	CASSLDHGRGYEQYF
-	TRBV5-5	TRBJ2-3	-	TGTGCCAGCAGCTATTCACAGGGAGATACGCAGTATTTT	CASSYSQGDTQYF
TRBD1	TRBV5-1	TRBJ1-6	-	TGCGCCAGCAGCTTGCCGGACAGGGAGAATTCACCCCTCCACTTT	CASSLPDRENSPLHF
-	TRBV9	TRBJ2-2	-	TGTGCCAGCAGCGTAGGAAAGGAAGCGTTCGGGGAGCTGTTTTTT	CASSVGKEAFGELFF
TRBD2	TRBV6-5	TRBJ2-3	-	TGTGCCAGCAGTTATACCGGGGGGATTAGCACAGATACGCAGTATTTT	CASSYTGGISTDTQYF
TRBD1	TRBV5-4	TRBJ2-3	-	TGTGCCAGCAGCGCCACAGGGGTCACAGATACGCAGTATTTT	CASSATGVTDTQYF
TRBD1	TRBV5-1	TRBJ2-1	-	TGCGCCAGCAGCTTGCAGAGGACAGGGTCCAATGAGCAGTTCTTC	CASSLQRTGSNEQFF
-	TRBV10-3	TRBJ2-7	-	TGTGCCATCAGTGCCCTGACATCCTACGAGCAGTACTTC	CAISALTSYEQYF
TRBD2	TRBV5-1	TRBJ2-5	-	TGCGCCAGCAGCTTGGTGGCTAGCGGGGGGCAAGAGACCCAGTACTTC	CASSLVASGGQETQYF
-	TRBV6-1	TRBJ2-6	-	TGTGCCAGCAGTGAACCGACAGGCTCTGGGGCCAACGTCCTGACTTTC	CASSEPTGSGANVLTF
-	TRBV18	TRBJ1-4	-	TGTGCCAGCTCACCACCGGGGAGAGATGTAAAACTGTTTTTT	CASSPPGRDVKLFF
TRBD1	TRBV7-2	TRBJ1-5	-	TGTGCCAGCAGCTTAGGGGCAGGGGGCCGCAATCAGCCCCAGCATTTT	CASSLGAGGRNQPQHF
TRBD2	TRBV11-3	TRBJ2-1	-	TGTGCCAGCAGCTTAGAACTAGCGGGGGGGCAGTCCTACAATGAGCAGTTCTTC	CASSLELAGGQSYNEQFF
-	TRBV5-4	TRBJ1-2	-	TGTGCCAGCAGCCCAAGCCCCGGGGTCCGCAGGGGAGGCTACACCTTC	CASSPSPGVRRGGYTF
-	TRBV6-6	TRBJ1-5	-	TGTGCCAGTAGACTCAATCAGCCCCAGCATTTT	CASRLNQPQHF
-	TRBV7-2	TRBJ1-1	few	TGTGCCAGCAGCCCCGGACAGTCTTACACTGAAGCTTTCTTT	CASSPGQSYTEAFF